Given below is one TCR beta chain in context. Its antigen is unknown. This sample stems from a study of cytomegalovirus exposure and HLA in healthy donors. J was trimmed by 7 bases and V by 4 bases; bases with no gene match: 10. Germline V gives CDR1 SGDLS, CDR2 YYNGEE. The CDR3 runs 15 residues. Study observations and caveats: It was assumed in the presence/absence analyses that sequencing depth was roughly uniform across donors.

At sampling all donors were nominally healthy, likely with unrecorded immune exposures. In the PCR, 60 Vbeta and 13 Jbeta primers were used. Generated by immunoSEQ multiplex PCR, the TCRdb table keeps only in-frame clones and is missing some. The sample records around 110,000 clones, roughly 70% being singletons. This rearrangement joins TRBV9 to TRBJ2-1, with 8 bases fitting TRBD2. The TCR sequence derives from a man aged 25 to 40 in good health and CMV-seropositive. Sequencing was done on a sample of PBMCs. The CDR3 sequence is CASSPAPGGFNEQFF. The CDR3, as DNA: TGTGCCAGCAGCCCCGCCCCGGGAGGGTTTAATGAGCAGTTCTTC.